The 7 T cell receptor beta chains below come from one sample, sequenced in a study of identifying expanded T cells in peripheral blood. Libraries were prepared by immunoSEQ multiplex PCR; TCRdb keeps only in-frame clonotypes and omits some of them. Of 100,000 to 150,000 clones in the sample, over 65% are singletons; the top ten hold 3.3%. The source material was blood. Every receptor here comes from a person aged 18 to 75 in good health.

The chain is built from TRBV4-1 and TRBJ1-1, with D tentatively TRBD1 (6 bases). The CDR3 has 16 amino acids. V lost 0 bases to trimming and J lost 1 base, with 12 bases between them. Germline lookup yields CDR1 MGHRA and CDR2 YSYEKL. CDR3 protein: CASSQETWGQNTEAFF. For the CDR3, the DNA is TGCGCCAGCAGCCAAGAGACTTGGGGGCAGAACACTGAAGCTTTCTTT.

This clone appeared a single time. DNA of the CDR3: TGTGCCAGCACCCGGTGGGGGGTCAGGACTAATGAAAAACTGTTTTTT. It yields the protein CASTRWGVRTNEKLFF. The chain combines TRBV5-6 with TRBJ1-4; D is perhaps TRBD1 (5 bases). V lost 6 bases to trimming and J lost 2 bases, with 17 bases between them. The V gene's germline CDR1 is SGHDT and CDR2 YYEEEE. This CDR3 contains 16 residues.

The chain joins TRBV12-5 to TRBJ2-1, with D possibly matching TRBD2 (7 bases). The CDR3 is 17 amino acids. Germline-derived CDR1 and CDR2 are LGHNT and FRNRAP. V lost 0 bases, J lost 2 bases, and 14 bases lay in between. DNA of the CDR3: TGTGCTAGTGGTTTGGTAATAGGCGGGGGCACCTACAATGAGCAGTTCTTC. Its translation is CASGLVIGGGTYNEQFF.

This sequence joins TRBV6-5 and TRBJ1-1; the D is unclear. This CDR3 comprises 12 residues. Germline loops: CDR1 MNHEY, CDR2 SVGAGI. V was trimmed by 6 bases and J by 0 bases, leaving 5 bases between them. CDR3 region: CASSGLNTEAFF. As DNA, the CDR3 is TGTGCCAGCAGCGGACTGAACACTGAAGCTTTCTTT.

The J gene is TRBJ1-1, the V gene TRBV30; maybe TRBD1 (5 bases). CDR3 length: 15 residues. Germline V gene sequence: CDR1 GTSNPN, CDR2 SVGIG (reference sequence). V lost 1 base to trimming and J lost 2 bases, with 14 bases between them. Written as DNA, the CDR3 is TGTGCCTGGAGTGAGCTTAACAGGCTAAACACTGAAGCTTTCTTT. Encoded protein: CAWSELNRLNTEAFF.

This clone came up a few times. The CDR3 spells CASSPRTAGASPLHF. The CDR3 region has the DNA TGTGCCAGCAGCCCCCGGACGGCGGGAGCCTCACCCCTCCACTTT. The chain employs TRBV7-2 and TRBJ1-6; no definite D call. The length of the CDR3 is 15 residues. Trimming stripped 5 bases from V and 10 bases from J, with 18 bases between. The V gene's germline CDR1 is SGHTA and CDR2 FQGNSA.

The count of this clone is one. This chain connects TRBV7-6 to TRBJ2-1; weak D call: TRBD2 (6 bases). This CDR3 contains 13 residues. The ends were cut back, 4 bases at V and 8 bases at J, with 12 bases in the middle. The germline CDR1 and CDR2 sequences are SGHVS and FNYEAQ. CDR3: CASSSSSADEQFF. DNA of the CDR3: TGTGCCAGCAGCTCCTCTAGCGCGGATGAGCAGTTCTTC.